These 21 T cell receptor beta chains originate from one sample sequenced in a study of blood T cells in healthy people across ages. Primed by a sample-barcoded 5' primer and a J-beta primer mix, a second PCR proceeded for about 7 to 11 cycles. TCRdb re-called the 5' RACE reads with MiXCR, one entry per CDR3 protein. The sample has 1.5 million to 2 million distinct CDR3 sequences; 28% are singletons. The sample taken for sequencing was blood. The receptors were sampled from a woman in her twenties or thirties in good health.

This clonotype was observed a few times. The rearrangement links TRBV28 to TRBJ2-3; D not resolved. CDR1 and CDR2 (germline): MDHEN, SYDVKM. V dropped 8 bases and J dropped 5 bases, with 14 bases sitting between them. The CDR3 totals 13 residues. CDR3 sequence reads: CASVSLDRDTQYF. Written as DNA, the CDR3 is TGTGCCAGCGTCTCCCTAGATAGAGATACGCAGTATTTT. The full variable domain, completed using reference TRBV28 and TRBJ2-3, is DVKVTQSSRYLVKRTGEKVFLECVQDMDHENMFWYRQDPGLGLRLIYFSYDVKMKEKGDIPEGYSVSREKKERFSLILESASTNQTSMYLCASVSLDRDTQYFGPGTRLTVL.

This clonotype was observed at least ten times. The J gene is TRBJ2-7, the V gene TRBV29-1, with 8 bases matching TRBD1. The CDR3 loop spans 15 amino acids. The germline gives CDR1 SQVTM, CDR2 ANQGSEA. Trimming cost V 0 bases and J 2 bases; bases outside gene matches: 6. The CDR3 protein is CSVEEFRTGTYEQYF. In DNA form, the CDR3 reads TGCAGCGTTGAAGAGTTCCGGACAGGGACCTACGAGCAGTACTTC.

There are many counts of this clonotype. Written as DNA, the CDR3 is TGTGCCAGCAGTTTATCGTTGGTGACCTCCTACGAGCAGTACTTC. It translates to CASSLSLVTSYEQYF. The chain uses TRBV27 and TRBJ2-7; no reliable D call. CDR1 is MNHEY, CDR2 SMNVEV, per germline (reference sequence). V was cut by 0 bases and J by 0 bases, with 9 bases left in between. The CDR3 contains 15 residues.

This clonotype was observed a few times. A much more abundant neighbour one base away suggests this may be a read error. The chain is built from TRBV7-2 and TRBJ2-4; D tentatively fits TRBD1 or TRBD2 (5 bases each). Germline CDR1 reads SGHTA; CDR2 reads FQGNSA. The CDR3 covers 14 residues. The CDR3 here is CASSALGEQETQDF. As DNA, the CDR3 is TGTGCCAGCAGCGCTTTGGGGGAGCAAGAGACCCAGGACTTC.

This clonotype was detected only once. The rearrangement links TRBV14 to TRBJ1-1; a possible D gene is TRBD1 (5 bases). Per germline, CDR1 SGHDN and CDR2 FVKESK. Trimming stripped 7 bases from V and 4 bases from J, with 7 bases between. The CDR3 consists of 11 residues. The chain's CDR3 is CASMRGTEAFF. DNA for the CDR3: TGTGCCAGCATGAGGGGCACTGAAGCTTTCTTT.

This clonotype has at least ten counts. The chain joins TRBV5-1 to TRBJ1-1; D is ambiguous. This CDR3 is 13 amino acids long. The germline V and J ends were trimmed by 3 bases and 4 bases, with 10 bases remaining between them. Looked up from germline, CDR1 is SGHRS and CDR2 is YFSETQ. The CDR3 coding sequence is TGCGCCAGCAGCTCGGGAGGCGGCACTGAAGCTTTCTTT. It translates to CASSSGGGTEAFF. The entire variable domain, with the rest obtained from reference TRBV5-1 and TRBJ1-1, is as follows: KAGVTQTPRYLIKTRGQQVTLSCSPISGHRSVSWYQQTPGQGLQFLFEYFSETQRNKGNFPGRFSGRQFSNSRSEMNVSTLELGDSALYLCASSSGGGTEAFFGQGTRLTVV.

This clonotype has a handful of counts. This rearrangement joins TRBV10-3 to TRBJ2-1; D is uncertain. The end of the DNA fits TRBJ2-7 better, so the J call may be wrong. Germline CDR1 and CDR2: ENHRY and SYGVKD. The CDR3 extends over 13 amino acids. The CDR3 DNA reads TGTGCCATCAGCGCCCTCAAGCGATGGGGGCAGTACTTC. Translating gives CAISALKRWGQYF.

This clonotype was counted between two and nine times. The chain has TRBV15 and TRBJ2-1, with D possibly TRBD2 on 6 matching bases. The CDR3 is 16 amino acids. Trimming left V 1 base short and J 5 bases short, with 15 bases between. Germline V lookup: CDR1 LNHNV, CDR2 YYDKDF (reference sequence). The CDR3 sequence is CATSRVLAIADNEQFF. DNA of the CDR3: TGTGCCACCAGCAGAGTGTTAGCGATAGCGGACAATGAGCAGTTCTTC.

The CDR3 loop reads CSARRLAGVNEQFF. The DNA of the CDR3 is TGCAGTGCTCGCCGACTAGCGGGGGTGAATGAGCAGTTCTTC. The V and J genes are TRBV20-1 and TRBJ2-1; 12 bases are shared with TRBD2. V lost 5 bases, J lost 7 bases, and 6 bases stayed unmatched. Looked up from germline, CDR1 is DFQATT and CDR2 is SNEGSKA (reference sequence). This CDR3 has 14 amino acids.

The chain recombines TRBV20-1 with TRBJ2-7; 10 nucleotides line up with TRBD2. V gave up 3 bases and J gave up 0 bases; unmatched junction bases: 5. This CDR3 is built from 15 residues. Looked up from germline, CDR1 is DFQATT and CDR2 is SNEGSKA (reference sequence). CDR3 sequence: CSASLGTSASYEQYF. The CDR3 DNA sequence: TGCAGTGCTAGTCTAGGGACTAGCGCCTCCTACGAGCAGTACTTC.

This rearrangement joins TRBV7-9 to TRBJ1-4; 10 bases map to TRBD1. After removal of 3 bases from V and 7 bases from J, the junction contained 2 bases not matched to a gene. In germline, CDR1 is SEHNR, CDR2 FQNEAQ (reference sequence). The CDR3 has 14 residues. This CDR3 reads CASSFRTGGEKLFF. For the CDR3, the DNA is TGTGCCAGCAGCTTCAGGACAGGGGGTGAAAAACTGTTTTTT.

This clonotype was observed a handful of times. The rearrangement uses TRBV7-3 and TRBJ2-1; 8 positions agree with TRBD2. The V gene's germline CDR1 is SGHTA and CDR2 FQGTGA. The CDR3 contains 18 residues. J gave up 6 bases and V 1 base, and 14 bases lay outside the gene matches. The CDR3 protein is CASSLKASGGWAGNEQFF. In DNA, the CDR3 is TGTGCCAGCAGCTTAAAGGCCAGCGGGGGATGGGCTGGCAATGAGCAGTTCTTC.

A few counts support this clonotype. The J gene is TRBJ2-7, the V gene TRBV3-1; D unclear. CDR1 and CDR2 (germline): LGHDT, YNNKEL (reference sequence). The CDR3 is made up of 15 amino acids. V lost 1 base to trimming and J lost 3 bases, with 13 bases between them. The CDR3 nucleotides are TGTGCCAGCAGCCAAGGTGCTAACGGTGTCTACGAGCAGTACTTC. It translates to CASSQGANGVYEQYF.

This clonotype was counted at least ten times. Here the CDR3 DNA reads TGCGCCAGCAGCCACCCTGGACAGGACTCAGGCACTGAAGCTTTCTTT. It specifies CASSHPGQDSGTEAFF. V is TRBV4-1 and J is TRBJ1-1; 7 positions agree with TRBD1. J gave up 4 bases and V 3 bases, and 11 bases lay outside the gene matches. This CDR3 is 16 amino acids long. Per germline, CDR1 MGHRA and CDR2 YSYEKL.

This clonotype occurred many times. The V call is TRBV29-1, the J call TRBJ1-2; TRBD1 aligns across 7 bases. The junction had 5 bases not matched to a gene; V was cut back by 6 bases and J by 7 bases. Germline CDR1 SQVTM, CDR2 ANQGSEA. The length of the CDR3 is 11 residues. Here the CDR3 DNA reads TGCAGCGTGCTCCGGGACAGTGGCTACACCTTC. Its translation: CSVLRDSGYTF.

The chain combines TRBV2 with TRBJ2-3, with D unclear. The CDR3 runs to 13 residues. Trimming took off 4 bases at V and 4 bases at J, with 9 bases between the two ends. Per germline, CDR1 SNHLY and CDR2 FYNNEI. The CDR3 sequence is CASSGDPPDTQYF. The CDR3 DNA reads as TGTGCCAGCAGTGGAGATCCCCCAGATACGCAGTATTTT.

This chain uses TRBV5-4 with TRBJ2-3, with unresolved D. Germline assignment: CDR1 SGHNT and CDR2 YYREEE (reference sequence). V gave up 0 bases and J gave up 2 bases, with 10 bases separating them. The CDR3 is 15 residues long. This CDR3 is CASSLGPVITDTQYF. CDR3 in DNA: TGTGCCAGCAGCTTGGGACCCGTGATCACAGATACGCAGTATTTT.

Remarks on this clonotype: Just one base apart from a much larger clone, this may be a read error. The gene calls are TRBV6-5 and TRBJ1-2; 9 bases are a match to TRBD1. CDR3 length: 14 residues. Germline V lookup: CDR1 MNHEY, CDR2 SVGAGI. J was trimmed by 5 bases and V by 6 bases; bases with no gene match: 7. The chain's CDR3 is CASRQQTGGYGYTF. The DNA for the CDR3 is TGTGCCAGCAGGCAGCAGACAGGGGGGTATGGCTACACCTTC.

The gene calls are TRBV7-2 and TRBJ1-6; the D is unclear. The CDR3 loop spans 15 amino acids. Trimming removed 8 bases at V and 13 bases at J, with 24 bases between. Looked up from germline, CDR1 is SGHTA and CDR2 is FQGNSA. The CDR3, as DNA: TGTGCCAGCTTAGGCCCCGGAACTGCCTTTTCGCCCCTCCACTTT. It translates to CASLGPGTAFSPLHF.

This clonotype has just a few counts. This chain connects TRBV20-1 to TRBJ2-3; 7 bases are shared with TRBD2. The CDR3 runs 14 residues. V dropped 0 bases and J dropped 5; count of bases not matched to a gene: 5. Per germline, CDR1 DFQATT and CDR2 SNEGSKA (reference sequence). The CDR3 DNA follows: TGCAGTGCTAGAGATCGACTAGCTATAGATACGCAGTATTTT. It yields the protein CSARDRLAIDTQYF.

This clonotype was recorded a few times. This chain links TRBV29-1 with TRBJ2-3; 7 bases agree with TRBD1. Germline V gene data show CDR1 as SQVTM and CDR2 as ANQGSEA. There are 14 residues in the CDR3. V lost 4 bases and J lost 0; bases outside the gene matches: 4. The CDR3 is CSVVDRASTDTQYF. CDR3 in DNA: TGCAGCGTTGTCGACAGGGCTAGCACAGATACGCAGTATTTT.